This TCR beta chain comes out of a study of identical twins. TCRdb reprocessed the 5' RACE reads with MiXCR, giving one entry per CDR3 protein. The data contain a few hundred thousand distinct CDR3 sequences, 20% to 25% of them singletons. The donors were all healthy and Caucasian. Another study also made use of these data, one on T cells expressing NK-cell markers. As reported in that work: Researchers got TCR beta repertoires out of sorted CD3+CD56+NKG2C+, CD3+CD56+NKG2C- and CD3+CD56-NKG2C+ T cells. In four donors, dominant clonotypes made up roughly 28.3-65% of CD3+CD56-NKG2C+ cells. Expanded NKG2C+ T cell clones had unclear HCMV specificity.

This TCR was recovered from a woman in her late teens or twenties in good health. Material: CD4+ T cells sorted from blood.

The CDR3 nucleotides read TGTGCCAGCAGCTTGTCGGCTCAGGGACGGCTCGCGCAGTATTTT. This codes for CASSLSAQGRLAQYF. The V gene is TRBV7-8, the J gene TRBJ2-3; D might be TRBD1 or TRBD2, each matching 5 bases. Looked up from germline, CDR1 is SGHVS and CDR2 is FQNEAQ. CDR3 length: 15 amino acids. V lost 3 bases and J lost 10, with 20 bases in between.